This is a list of T cell receptor beta chains from one sample in a study of blood T cell repertoires in COVID-19. Sequencing used immunoSEQ multiplex PCR; TCRdb keeps in-frame clones, though not all of them. The table lists just under 350,000 clones, 85% to 90% of them singletons. The sample consisted of peripheral blood. The origin of the receptors is a woman between 50 and 59 years old with COVID-19, enrolled during active disease. CDR3s include the opening cysteine and the closing phenylalanine or tryptophan. Fields, in order: CDR3 protein, CDR3 DNA, CDR3 length, D gene, V gene, J gene, clone size. The D gene is left open where the match is weak. Some rows have no size entry. The others give once, few or many, or a class for an expanded clone.

CDR3 protein: CASSLSTWRHYEQYF
CDR3 DNA: TGTGCCAGCAGCTTATCTACATGGCGGCACTACGAGCAGTACTTC
CDR3 length: 15
D gene: NA
V gene: TRBV5-8
J gene: TRBJ2-7
clone size: NA

CDR3 protein: CASSLFNGETQYF
CDR3 DNA: TGCGCCAGCAGCTTGTTTAACGGAGAGACCCAGTACTTC
CDR3 length: 13
D gene: NA
V gene: TRBV5-1
J gene: TRBJ2-5
clone size: NA

CDR3 protein: CASSPPDRRSGNTIYF
CDR3 DNA: TGTGCCAGCTCACCCCCTGACAGGCGCTCTGGAAACACCATATATTTT
CDR3 length: 16
D gene: NA
V gene: TRBV18
J gene: TRBJ1-3
clone size: NA

CDR3 protein: CASSVEQGLGGYTF
CDR3 DNA: TGTGCCAGCAGCGTAGAACAGGGGTTAGGTGGCTACACCTTC
CDR3 length: 14
D gene: TRBD1
V gene: TRBV9
J gene: TRBJ1-2
clone size: NA

CDR3 protein: CASSLIASGTGLQETQYF
CDR3 DNA: TGCGCCAGCAGCTTGATCGCTAGCGGGACCGGCCTTCAAGAGACCCAGTACTTC
CDR3 length: 18
D gene: TRBD2
V gene: TRBV5-1
J gene: TRBJ2-5
clone size: NA

CDR3 protein: CASSQLTAYNEQFF
CDR3 DNA: TGTGCCAGCAGCCAACTAACCGCTTACAATGAGCAGTTCTTC
CDR3 length: 14
D gene: NA
V gene: TRBV3-1/TRBV3-2
J gene: TRBJ2-1
clone size: NA

CDR3 protein: CASSTQTGTYNEQFF
CDR3 DNA: TGTGCCAGTAGTACCCAGACAGGTACCTACAATGAGCAGTTCTTC
CDR3 length: 15
D gene: NA
V gene: TRBV19
J gene: TRBJ2-1
clone size: NA

CDR3 protein: CASSFYLLGPSTDTQYF
CDR3 DNA: TGTGCCAGCAGCTTCTATCTTCTAGGCCCTAGCACAGATACGCAGTATTTT
CDR3 length: 17
D gene: NA
V gene: TRBV7-9
J gene: TRBJ2-3
clone size: once

CDR3 protein: CAWGTGDNEQFF
CDR3 DNA: TGTGCCTGGGGGACAGGGGACAATGAGCAGTTCTTC
CDR3 length: 12
D gene: TRBD1
V gene: TRBV7-9
J gene: TRBJ2-1
clone size: NA

CDR3 protein: CASSLDRGRAQYF
CDR3 DNA: TGTGCCAGCAGCCTGGACAGGGGGCGGGCGCAGTATTTT
CDR3 length: 13
D gene: TRBD1
V gene: TRBV13
J gene: TRBJ2-3
clone size: once

CDR3 protein: CASSQGGVYSNQPQHF
CDR3 DNA: TGTGCCAGCAGCCAAGGGGGCGTTTATAGCAATCAGCCCCAGCATTTT
CDR3 length: 16
D gene: NA
V gene: TRBV3-1/TRBV3-2
J gene: TRBJ1-5
clone size: NA

CDR3 protein: CASSPGHRGAGANVLTF
CDR3 DNA: TGTGCCAGCTCACCCGGCCACAGGGGAGCTGGGGCCAACGTCCTGACTTTC
CDR3 length: 17
D gene: TRBD1
V gene: TRBV18
J gene: TRBJ2-6
clone size: NA

CDR3 protein: CASSLTSGRAEQFF
CDR3 DNA: TGTGCCAGCAGTCTGACTAGCGGGAGGGCTGAGCAGTTCTTC
CDR3 length: 14
D gene: TRBD2
V gene: TRBV6-5
J gene: TRBJ2-1
clone size: once

CDR3 protein: CATAWRGETQYF
CDR3 DNA: TGTGCCACAGCTTGGCGGGGGGAGACCCAGTACTTC
CDR3 length: 12
D gene: TRBD2
V gene: TRBV24-1
J gene: TRBJ2-5
clone size: NA

CDR3 protein: CASSLREGAIGRTEAFF
CDR3 DNA: TGTGCCAGCAGCTTAAGAGAGGGGGCGATTGGGCGCACTGAAGCTTTCTTT
CDR3 length: 17
D gene: TRBD1
V gene: TRBV7-2
J gene: TRBJ1-1
clone size: NA

CDR3 protein: CSARVSDTQYF
CDR3 DNA: TGCAGTGCTAGAGTCTCAGATACGCAGTATTTT
CDR3 length: 11
D gene: NA
V gene: TRBV20-1
J gene: TRBJ2-3
clone size: NA

CDR3 protein: CSVAPSGRADTQYF
CDR3 DNA: TGCAGCGTAGCCCCTAGCGGGAGGGCAGATACGCAGTATTTT
CDR3 length: 14
D gene: TRBD2
V gene: TRBV29-1
J gene: TRBJ2-3
clone size: once

CDR3 protein: CASSKRASGETQYF
CDR3 DNA: TGTGCCAGCAGCAAAAGGGCGAGCGGGGAGACCCAGTACTTC
CDR3 length: 14
D gene: NA
V gene: TRBV21-1
J gene: TRBJ2-5
clone size: NA

CDR3 protein: CASSLVSGGPGYGYTF
CDR3 DNA: TGTGCCAGCAGCTTAGTATCCGGGGGGCCGGGCTATGGCTACACCTTC
CDR3 length: 16
D gene: NA
V gene: TRBV7-9
J gene: TRBJ1-2
clone size: NA

CDR3 protein: CASSLSGLAGTGSSYNEQFF
CDR3 DNA: TGTGCCAGCAGTTTATCGGGACTAGCGGGGACGGGCAGCTCCTACAATGAGCAGTTCTTC
CDR3 length: 20
D gene: TRBD2
V gene: TRBV27
J gene: TRBJ2-1
clone size: NA

CDR3 protein: CASSLVGVNTEAFF
CDR3 DNA: TGTGCCAGCAGCTTAGTTGGAGTCAACACTGAAGCTTTCTTT
CDR3 length: 14
D gene: NA
V gene: TRBV11-3
J gene: TRBJ1-1
clone size: once

CDR3 protein: CSASPRDINTGELFF
CDR3 DNA: TGCAGTGCTAGTCCCAGAGACATCAACACCGGGGAGCTGTTTTTT
CDR3 length: 15
D gene: NA
V gene: TRBV20-1
J gene: TRBJ2-2
clone size: NA

CDR3 protein: CAWRLRGQTLYGYTF
CDR3 DNA: TGTGCCTGGAGGTTGAGGGGACAGACTCTCTATGGCTACACCTTC
CDR3 length: 15
D gene: TRBD1
V gene: TRBV30
J gene: TRBJ1-2
clone size: NA

CDR3 protein: CASRPQGMNTEAFF
CDR3 DNA: TGTGCCAGCAGGCCACAGGGCATGAACACTGAAGCTTTCTTT
CDR3 length: 14
D gene: NA
V gene: TRBV7-9
J gene: TRBJ1-1
clone size: NA

CDR3 protein: CASSIDGSSGNTIYF
CDR3 DNA: TGTGCCAGTAGTATCGACGGGAGCTCTGGAAACACCATATATTTT
CDR3 length: 15
D gene: NA
V gene: TRBV19
J gene: TRBJ1-3
clone size: NA

CDR3 protein: CSVAQGSILGNTEAFF
CDR3 DNA: TGCAGCGTCGCACAGGGTAGCATCCTCGGGAACACTGAAGCTTTCTTT
CDR3 length: 16
D gene: NA
V gene: TRBV29-1
J gene: TRBJ1-1
clone size: NA

CDR3 protein: CASSEKTVYGYTF
CDR3 DNA: TGTGCCAGCAGTGAAAAGACAGTCTATGGCTACACCTTC
CDR3 length: 13
D gene: NA
V gene: TRBV6-1
J gene: TRBJ1-2
clone size: NA

CDR3 protein: CASSVPQGLNTEAFF
CDR3 DNA: TGCGCCAGCAGCGTGCCTCAGGGGCTGAACACTGAAGCTTTCTTT
CDR3 length: 15
D gene: NA
V gene: TRBV5-1
J gene: TRBJ1-1
clone size: once